The T cell receptor beta chain under discussion was sequenced for a study of blood T cell repertoires in COVID-19. There are 14 residues in the CDR3. Trimming at V came to 3 bases and at J to 4 bases, leaving 2 bases not matched to a gene. CDR1 is SGDLS, CDR2 YYNGEE, per germline. Repertoires were generated with immunoSEQ multiplex PCR, while TCRdb's copy carries only in-frame clones and drops some. This sample has some 150,000 clones, with around 80% found just once. The TCR sequence derives from a woman in her 70s with acute or convalescent COVID-19. The chain carries TRBV9 and TRBJ1-5; 9 bases are shared with TRBD1. The material sequenced was peripheral blood. The CDR3 sequence: CASSAGTGNQPQHF. In DNA, the CDR3 is TGTGCCAGCAGCGCCGGGACAGGGAATCAGCCCCAGCATTTT. The full variable domain, rest sourced from reference TRBV9 and TRBJ1-5, is DSGVTQTPKHLITATGQRVTLRCSPRSGDLSVYWYQQSLDQGLQFLIQYYNGEERAKGNILERFSAQQFPDLHSELNLSSLELGDSALYFCASSAGTGNQPQHFGDGTRLSIL.